This T cell receptor beta chain came from a study of CD8 T cells in ankylosing spondylitis (dated 2017 in TCRdb). Notes on the research overall: The study set out to find disease-linked TCR variants by profiling T cell receptor beta repertoires in ankylosing spondylitis patients and healthy donors. In total, the full study cohort was made up of approximately 99 healthy donors and some 26 ankylosing spondylitis patients. Peripheral blood samples were taken, and synovial fluid was additionally collected from ankylosing spondylitis patients. The paper as a whole reports these results and caveats: Some motif variants had previously been reported in the synovial fluid and blood of reactive arthritis patients, which suggests shared mechanisms of disease initiation. The disease-linked clones showed a CD8+ phenotype and occurred at relatively low frequencies in peripheral blood. Significant enrichment of the disease-linked clones was reported in matched synovial fluid samples from ankylosing spondylitis patients. Blood from ankylosing spondylitis patients appeared to be characterized by a TCR beta motif composed of roughly eight highly homologous amino acid variants.

Sequencing used an Illumina HiSeq 2500. TCR beta libraries were prepared by quantitative 5'-RACE with molecular barcodes. From the authors' description of their analysis: A new computational method, built on a probabilistic model of VDJ rearrangement, was used to identify disease-linked TCR variants. TCRdb took the public reads, trimmed them with fastp at Q25, ran MiXCR for clone calling and kept in-frame beta chains. Each CDR3 protein appears once, grouped with its most common genes and DNA. The V and J calls come from TCRdb's annotation, not from the publication. Counted in this sample were about 510,000 distinct CDR3 sequences; under 5.5% of them appeared once. The ten most abundant clones make up roughly 3.3% of the sample. Including cysteine and phenylalanine, the CDR3 has 13 amino acids. Only the CDR3 DNA is retained, 39 bases long and in frame from the first base. The CDR1 and CDR2 encoded by the germline V gene (reference sequence) are SSHAT and FNYEAQ.

The table lists this clonotype with many counts. The target of this receptor is not known. The junction departs from germline at one end; a sequencing error may be responsible. The chain is made from TRBV7-7 and TRBJ2-1, with the D gene call left open. The sequence came from a male donor with ankylosing spondylitis. Material: blood, either unsorted or a sorted T cell fraction (not recorded which). The sequenced DNA is TGTGCTAGCAGCCCGACTCTGTTCAATGAGCAGTTCTTC. Its protein reads: CASSPTLFNEQFF.